This T cell receptor (beta chain) was observed in a study of T cell responses to AZD1222 COVID-19 vaccine. V was shortened by 6 bases and J by 1 base, with 21 bases between the two germline ends. Germline assignment: CDR1 MNHEY and CDR2 SMNVEV (reference sequence). The CDR3 runs 17 residues. The method was immunoSEQ multiplex PCR; TCRdb's version includes in-frame clones alone and lacks a portion of them. Of around 150,000 clones listed, roughly 92% are singletons. Second-dose timings of about 4 or about 12 weeks were pooled. The sequence was obtained from an adult who received the AZD1222 COVID-19 vaccine. The sequenced sample was peripheral blood, obtained 28 days after the second AZD1222 dose. The chain recombines TRBV27 with TRBJ1-1, with D maybe TRBD1 (6 bases). The DNA for the CDR3 is TGTGCCAGCAGCCTACTCCGTCGCGAGACAGGGAACACTGAAGCTTTCTTT. Encoded protein: CASSLLRRETGNTEAFF.